This T cell receptor (beta chain) was sequenced during a study of cytomegalovirus exposure and HLA in healthy donors. CDR3 length equals 13 residues. V gave up 6 bases and J gave up 7 bases, with 15 bases separating them. In germline, CDR1 is MDHEN, CDR2 SYDVKM. Notes on the study in general: Immune exposure information available was restricted to CMV serostatus. TCR beta sequences reportedly predicted most subjects' HLA-A and HLA-B alleles accurately. The majority of CMV-associated TCR beta chains were reported as apparently HLA-restricted in a later analysis.

The PCR made use of 60 Vbeta and 13 Jbeta primers. TCRdb's copy holds only in-frame clones and misses some; the assay was immunoSEQ multiplex PCR. The sample lists some 95,000 clones; less than 75% were seen once. Of note for this clone: Antigen: not known.

This TCR came from a man aged 30 to 39 in good health and CMV-seronegative. Source material: PBMCs. The chain recombines TRBV28 with TRBJ1-1, with D maybe TRBD1 (6 bases). In DNA, the CDR3 is TGTGCCAGCAGACCACAGGGCATGGGTGAAGCTTTCTTT. The encoded protein is CASRPQGMGEAFF.